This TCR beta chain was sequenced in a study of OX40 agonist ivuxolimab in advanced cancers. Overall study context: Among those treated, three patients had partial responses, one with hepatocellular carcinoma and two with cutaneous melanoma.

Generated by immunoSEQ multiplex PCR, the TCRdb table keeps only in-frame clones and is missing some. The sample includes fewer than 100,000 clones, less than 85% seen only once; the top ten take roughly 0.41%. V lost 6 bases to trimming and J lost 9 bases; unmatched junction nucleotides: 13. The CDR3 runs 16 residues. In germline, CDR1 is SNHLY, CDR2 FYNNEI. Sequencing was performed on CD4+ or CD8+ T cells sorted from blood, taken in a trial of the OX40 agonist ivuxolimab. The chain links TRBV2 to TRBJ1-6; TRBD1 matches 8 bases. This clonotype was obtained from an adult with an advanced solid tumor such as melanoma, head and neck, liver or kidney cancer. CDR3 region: CASRDIGQGASSPLHF. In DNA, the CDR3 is TGTGCCAGCAGGGACATAGGACAGGGAGCTTCTTCACCCCTCCACTTT.